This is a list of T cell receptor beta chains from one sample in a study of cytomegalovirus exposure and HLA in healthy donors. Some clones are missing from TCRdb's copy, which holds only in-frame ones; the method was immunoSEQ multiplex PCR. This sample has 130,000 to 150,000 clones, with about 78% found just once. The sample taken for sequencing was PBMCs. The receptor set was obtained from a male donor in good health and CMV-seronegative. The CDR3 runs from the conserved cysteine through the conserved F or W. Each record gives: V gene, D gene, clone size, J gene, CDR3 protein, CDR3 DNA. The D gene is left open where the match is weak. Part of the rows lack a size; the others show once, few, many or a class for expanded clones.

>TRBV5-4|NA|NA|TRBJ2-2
CASSFLADRFTGELFF
TGTGCCAGCAGCTTCTTGGCAGACAGGTTCACCGGGGAGCTGTTTTTT
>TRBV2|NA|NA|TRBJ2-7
CASSRSGSYEQYF
TGTGCCAGCAGCCGTAGCGGTTCCTACGAGCAGTACTTC
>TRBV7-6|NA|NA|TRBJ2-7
CASSPTTYEQYF
TGTGCCAGCAGCCCTACCACCTACGAGCAGTACTTC
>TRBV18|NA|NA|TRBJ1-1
CASSPRAGNTEAFF
TGTGCCAGCTCACCAAGGGCAGGGAATACTGAAGCTTTCTTT
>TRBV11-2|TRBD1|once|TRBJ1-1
CASTLGGPWTGGYNTEAFF
TGTGCCAGCACCCTAGGGGGCCCCTGGACAGGGGGGTACAACACTGAAGCTTTCTTT
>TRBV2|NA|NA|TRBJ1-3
CASQGPNSGNTIYF
TGTGCCAGCCAGGGGCCCAACTCTGGAAACACCATATATTTT
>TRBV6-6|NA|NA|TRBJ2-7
CASSQAGGGGHEQYF
TGTGCCAGCAGCCAGGCTGGGGGGGGCGGCCACGAGCAGTACTTC
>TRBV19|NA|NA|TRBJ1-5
CASSNSLSNQPQHF
TGTGCCAGTTCGAACAGTTTAAGCAATCAGCCCCAGCATTTT
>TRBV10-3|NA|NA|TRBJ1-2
CAIRATSGRPNYGYTF
TGTGCCATCAGGGCCACTTCGGGTAGACCTAACTATGGCTACACCTTC
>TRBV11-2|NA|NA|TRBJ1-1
CASSRAGGNTEAFF
TGTGCCAGCAGCCGGGCCGGGGGAAACACTGAAGCTTTCTTT
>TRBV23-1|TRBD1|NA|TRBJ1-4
CPSLAAGQGSATNEKLFF
TGCCCTAGTCTTGCTGCGGGACAGGGCTCGGCAACTAATGAAAAACTGTTTTTT
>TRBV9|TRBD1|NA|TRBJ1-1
CASSLDRQNTEAFF
TGTGCCAGCAGCTTGGACAGGCAGAACACTGAAGCTTTCTTT
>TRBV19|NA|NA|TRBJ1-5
CARSIYSRGSNQPQHF
TGTGCCCGTAGTATCTATTCCCGGGGTAGCAATCAGCCCCAGCATTTT
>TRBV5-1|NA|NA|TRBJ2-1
CASRQVAGYNEQFF
TGCGCCAGCAGACAAGTGGCGGGGTACAATGAGCAGTTCTTC
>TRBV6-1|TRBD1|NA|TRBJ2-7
CASSSAGTGVCEQYF
TGTGCCAGCAGTTCGGCCGGGACAGGGGTATGCGAGCAGTACTTC
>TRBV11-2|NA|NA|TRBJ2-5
CASRFQAIQETQYF
TGTGCCAGCAGATTCCAGGCTATACAAGAGACCCAGTACTTC
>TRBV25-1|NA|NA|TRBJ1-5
CASSESRTGQPQHF
TGTGCCAGCAGTGAATCCCGGACTGGTCAGCCCCAGCATTTT
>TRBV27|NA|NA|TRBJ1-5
CASSSTSRGGPVGHQPQHF
TGTGCCAGCAGTTCCACAAGTAGGGGGGGCCCGGTTGGCCATCAGCCCCAGCATTTT
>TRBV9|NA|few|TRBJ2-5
CASSVDTEETQYF
TGTGCCAGCAGCGTAGATACAGAAGAGACCCAGTACTTC
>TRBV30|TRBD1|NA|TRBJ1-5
CAWSRVATRDRVPHF
TGTGCCTGGAGTCGCGTAGCGACCCGGGACAGGGTACCGCATTTT
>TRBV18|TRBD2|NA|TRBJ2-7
CASSPDQEELAGAYPTGEQYF
TGTGCCAGCTCACCAGATCAGGAGGAACTAGCGGGAGCCTACCCTACCGGCGAGCAGTACTTC
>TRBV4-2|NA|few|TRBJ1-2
CASSQVPGRAGAHTF
TGTGCCAGCAGCCAAGTTCCGGGGAGAGCGGGGGCCCACACCTTC
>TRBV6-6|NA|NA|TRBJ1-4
CASTREATNEKLFF
TGTGCCAGCACCCGGGAGGCAACTAATGAAAAACTGTTTTTT
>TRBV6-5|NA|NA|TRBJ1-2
CASRREGRYGYTF
TGTGCCAGCAGAAGGGAGGGGCGCTATGGCTACACCTTC
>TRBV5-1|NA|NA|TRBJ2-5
CASSLNPGAQETQYF
TGCGCCAGCAGCTTGAATCCAGGGGCCCAGGAGACCCAGTACTTC
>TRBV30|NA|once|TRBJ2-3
CAWSGLIPSTDTQYF
TGTGCCTGGAGTGGACTAATCCCTAGCACAGATACGCAGTATTTT
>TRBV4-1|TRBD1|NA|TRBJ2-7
CASSQITGQGVLGYEQYF
TGCGCCAGCAGCCAAATAACAGGACAGGGTGTATTAGGCTACGAGCAGTACTTC
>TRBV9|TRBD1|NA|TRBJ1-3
CASSTRDSSGNTIYF
TGTGCCAGCAGCACCCGGGACAGCTCTGGAAACACCATATATTTT
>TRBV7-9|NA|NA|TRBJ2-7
CASSTGSSGVDYEQYF
TGTGCCAGCAGCACGGGGTCGTCAGGGGTGGACTACGAGCAGTACTTC
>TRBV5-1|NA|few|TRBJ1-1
CASTGETEAFF
TGCGCCAGCACGGGGGAAACTGAAGCTTTCTTT
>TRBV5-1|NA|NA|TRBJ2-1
CASSELNEQFF
TGCGCCAGCAGCGAACTCAATGAGCAGTTCTTC
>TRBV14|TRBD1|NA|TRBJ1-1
CASSQAQGVEAFF
TGTGCCAGCAGCCAAGCCCAGGGGGTTGAAGCTTTCTTT
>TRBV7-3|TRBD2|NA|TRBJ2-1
CASSSGRGNNEQFF
TGTGCCAGCAGCTCGGGGAGGGGTAACAATGAGCAGTTCTTC
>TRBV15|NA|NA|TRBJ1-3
CATSRDIVAGNTIYF
TGTGCCACCAGCAGAGATATAGTTGCCGGAAACACCATATATTTT
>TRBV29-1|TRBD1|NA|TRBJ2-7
CSVELRQGQPYEQYF
TGCAGCGTTGAACTTAGACAGGGCCAGCCCTACGAGCAGTACTTC
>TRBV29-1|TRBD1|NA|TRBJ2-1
CTIWGTGGDNEQFF
TGCACTATATGGGGGACAGGCGGAGACAATGAGCAGTTCTTC